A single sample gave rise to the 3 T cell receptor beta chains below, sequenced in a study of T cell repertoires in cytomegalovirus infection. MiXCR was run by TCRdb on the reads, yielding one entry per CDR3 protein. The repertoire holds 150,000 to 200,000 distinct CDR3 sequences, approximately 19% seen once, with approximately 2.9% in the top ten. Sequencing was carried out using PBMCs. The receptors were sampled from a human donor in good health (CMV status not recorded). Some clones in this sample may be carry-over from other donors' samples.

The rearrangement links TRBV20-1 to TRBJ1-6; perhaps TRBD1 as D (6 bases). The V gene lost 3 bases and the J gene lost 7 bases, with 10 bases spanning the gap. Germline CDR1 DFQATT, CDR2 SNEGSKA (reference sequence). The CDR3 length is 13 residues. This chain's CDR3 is CSARDRGNSPLHF. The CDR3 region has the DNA TGCAGTGCTAGGGACAGAGGAAATTCACCCCTCCACTTT.

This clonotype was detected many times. The CDR3 is CASSARDPKETQYF. DNA for the CDR3: TGTGCCAGCAGCGCCCGGGACCCAAAGGAGACCCAGTACTTC. This chain links TRBV7-9 with TRBJ2-5; perhaps D is TRBD1 or TRBD2 (5 bases each). The CDR3 totals 14 residues. V shed 5 bases and J shed 5 bases, with 15 bases lying between them. Germline CDR1 reads SEHNR; CDR2 reads FQNEAQ (reference sequence).

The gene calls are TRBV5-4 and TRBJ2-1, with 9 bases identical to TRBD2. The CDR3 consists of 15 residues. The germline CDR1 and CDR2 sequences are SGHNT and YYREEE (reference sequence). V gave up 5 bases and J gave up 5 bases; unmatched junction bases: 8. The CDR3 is CASSRRASGDNEQFF. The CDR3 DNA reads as TGTGCCAGCAGTCGCCGGGCTAGCGGGGACAATGAGCAGTTCTTC.